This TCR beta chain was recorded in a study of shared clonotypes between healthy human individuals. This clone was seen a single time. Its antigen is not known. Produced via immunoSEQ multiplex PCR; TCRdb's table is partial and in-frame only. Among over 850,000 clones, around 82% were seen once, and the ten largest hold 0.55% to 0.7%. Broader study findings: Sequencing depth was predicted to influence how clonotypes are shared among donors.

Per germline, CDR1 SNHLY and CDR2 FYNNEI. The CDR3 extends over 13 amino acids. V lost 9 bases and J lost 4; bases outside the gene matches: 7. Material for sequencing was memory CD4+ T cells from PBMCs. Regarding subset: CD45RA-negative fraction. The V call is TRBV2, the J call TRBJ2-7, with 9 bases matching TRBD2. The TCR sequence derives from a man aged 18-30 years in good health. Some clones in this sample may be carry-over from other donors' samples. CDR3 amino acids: CASVSGGTYEQYF. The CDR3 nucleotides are TGTGCCAGTGTGAGCGGGGGGACTTACGAGCAGTACTTC.